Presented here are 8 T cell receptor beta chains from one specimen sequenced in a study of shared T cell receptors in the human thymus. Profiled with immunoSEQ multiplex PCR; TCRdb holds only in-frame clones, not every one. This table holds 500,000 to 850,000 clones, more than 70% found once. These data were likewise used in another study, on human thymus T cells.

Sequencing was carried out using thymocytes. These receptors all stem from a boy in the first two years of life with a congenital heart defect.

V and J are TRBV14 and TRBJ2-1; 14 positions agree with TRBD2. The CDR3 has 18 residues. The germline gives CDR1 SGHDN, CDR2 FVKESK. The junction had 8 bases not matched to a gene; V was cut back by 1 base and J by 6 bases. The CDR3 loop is CASSQGPGLAGVLNEQFF. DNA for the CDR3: TGTGCCAGCAGCCAAGGCCCGGGACTAGCGGGAGTACTCAATGAGCAGTTCTTC.

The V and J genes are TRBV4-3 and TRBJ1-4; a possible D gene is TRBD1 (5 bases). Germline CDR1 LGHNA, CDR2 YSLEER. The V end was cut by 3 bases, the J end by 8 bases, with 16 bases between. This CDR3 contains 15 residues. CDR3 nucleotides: TGCGCCAGCAGCCATAACCAGGGCGTTCGCGAAAAACTGTTTTTT. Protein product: CASSHNQGVREKLFF.

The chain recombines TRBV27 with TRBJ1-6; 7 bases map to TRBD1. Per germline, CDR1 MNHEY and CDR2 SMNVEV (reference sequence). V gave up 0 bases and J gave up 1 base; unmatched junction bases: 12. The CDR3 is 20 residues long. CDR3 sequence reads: CASSLSLRDSLRSYNSPLHF. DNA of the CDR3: TGTGCCAGCAGTTTATCTCTCCGGGACAGTCTAAGGTCCTATAATTCACCCCTCCACTTT.

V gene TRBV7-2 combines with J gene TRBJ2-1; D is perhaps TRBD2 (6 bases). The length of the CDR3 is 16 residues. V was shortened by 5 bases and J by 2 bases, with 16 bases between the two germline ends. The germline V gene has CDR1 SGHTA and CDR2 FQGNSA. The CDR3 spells CASSPLVSGTYNEQFF. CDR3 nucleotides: TGTGCCAGCAGCCCCCTAGTTAGCGGTACCTACAATGAGCAGTTCTTC.

This chain's CDR3 is CASSGAERGQPQHF. For the CDR3, the DNA is TGTGCCAGTAGTGGCGCCGAAAGGGGTCAGCCCCAGCATTTT. The gene calls are TRBV19 and TRBJ1-5; D possibly corresponds to TRBD1 (5 bases). Between the trimmed V and J ends, which lost 5 bases and 6 bases, there was a span of 14 bases. CDR1 is LNHDA, CDR2 SQIVND, per germline (reference sequence). The CDR3 runs 14 residues.

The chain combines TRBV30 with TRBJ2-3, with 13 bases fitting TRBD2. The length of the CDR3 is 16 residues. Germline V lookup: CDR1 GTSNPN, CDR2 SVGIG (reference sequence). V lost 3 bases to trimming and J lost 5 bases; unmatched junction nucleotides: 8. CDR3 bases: TGTGCCTGGAGAGGCGGGACTAGCGGGAAGTTAGATACGCAGTATTTT. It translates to CAWRGGTSGKLDTQYF.

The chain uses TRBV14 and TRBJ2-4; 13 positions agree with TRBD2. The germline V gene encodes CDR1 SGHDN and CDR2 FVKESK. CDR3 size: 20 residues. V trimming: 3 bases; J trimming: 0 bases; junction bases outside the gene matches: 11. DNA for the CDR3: TGTGCCAGCAGCCATGAGTCCGGGACTAGCGGGAAACTAGCCAAAAACATTCAGTACTTC. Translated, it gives CASSHESGTSGKLAKNIQYF.

The CDR3 loop is CASSHARDRGPSPLHF. The CDR3 nucleotides read TGTGCCAGCAGCCATGCCCGGGACAGGGGACCTTCACCCCTCCACTTT. V gene TRBV14 combines with J gene TRBJ1-6, with 10 bases identical to TRBD1. This CDR3 has 16 residues. Trimming removed 3 bases from V and 9 bases from J; junction bases left unmatched: 8. Germline V lookup: CDR1 SGHDN, CDR2 FVKESK.